Here is one T cell receptor (beta chain) with its context. Mismatch with germline at one junction end may stem from a read error. Researchers ran the PCR with 60 Vbeta and 13 Jbeta primers. Assay used: immunoSEQ multiplex PCR; TCRdb lists only in-frame clones, some missing. The table includes some 130,000 clones, approximately 80% detected once. The data were taken from a study of cytomegalovirus exposure and HLA in healthy donors. Background on the study: The study's early data release held about 77 million unique TCRs from HLA-typed donors.

The CDR3 runs 14 residues. Germline V gene lookup returns CDR1 SEHNR and CDR2 FQNEAQ (reference sequence). This chain uses TRBV7-9 with TRBJ1-1; TRBD1 matches 8 bases. This TCR was recovered from a male donor in good health and CMV-seropositive. The sequenced material came from PBMCs. The CDR3 loop reads CSSSFGQGDTEAFF. In DNA, the CDR3 is TGTTCCAGCAGCTTCGGACAGGGAGACACTGAAGCTTTCTTT.